This T cell receptor (beta chain) was identified during a study of blood T cell repertoires in COVID-19. CDR3 size: 17 residues. V lost 4 bases and J lost 6; bases outside the gene matches: 9. Germline CDR1 PRHDT, CDR2 FYEKMQ (reference sequence). Repertoires were generated with immunoSEQ multiplex PCR, while TCRdb's copy carries only in-frame clones and drops some. The repertoire has about 410,000 clones, about 90% of them found once; the top ten carry about 0.6%. Participants were aged about 18 to 100 years from around 25 US areas. Clinical history as reported by participants underpinned cohort assignment.

The sequence derives from a man between 18 and 29 years old who had recovered from COVID-19. Sequenced input: PBMCs or T cells enriched from blood (not recorded which). The V call is TRBV13, the J call TRBJ2-1; TRBD2 matches at 13 bases. CDR3 residues: CASSSSRTSGRINEQFF. The CDR3 DNA sequence: TGTGCCAGCAGCTCCTCCCGGACTAGCGGGAGAATCAATGAGCAGTTCTTC.